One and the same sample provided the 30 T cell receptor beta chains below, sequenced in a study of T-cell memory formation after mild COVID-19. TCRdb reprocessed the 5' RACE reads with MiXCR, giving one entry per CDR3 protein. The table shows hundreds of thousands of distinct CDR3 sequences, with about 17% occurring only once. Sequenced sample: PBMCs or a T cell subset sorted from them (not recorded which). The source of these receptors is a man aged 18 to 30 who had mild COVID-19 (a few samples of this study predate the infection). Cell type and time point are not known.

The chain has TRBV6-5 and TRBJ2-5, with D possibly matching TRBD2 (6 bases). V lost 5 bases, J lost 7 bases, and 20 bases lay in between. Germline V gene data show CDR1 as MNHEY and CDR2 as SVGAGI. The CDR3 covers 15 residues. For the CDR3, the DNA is TGTGCCAGCAGTAAGCGGGCCACGACTGGTGGGACCCAGTACTTC. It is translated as CASSKRATTGGTQYF.

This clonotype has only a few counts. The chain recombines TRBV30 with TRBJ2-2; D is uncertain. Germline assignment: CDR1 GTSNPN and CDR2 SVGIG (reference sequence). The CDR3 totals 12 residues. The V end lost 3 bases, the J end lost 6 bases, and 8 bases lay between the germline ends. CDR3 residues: CAWSRPSGELFF. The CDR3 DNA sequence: TGTGCCTGGAGCCGTCCATCCGGGGAGCTGTTTTTT. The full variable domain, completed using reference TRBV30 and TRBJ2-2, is SQTIHQWPATLVQPVGSPLSLECTVEGTSNPNLYWYRQAAGRGLQLLFYSVGIGQISSEVPQNLSASRPQDRQFILSSKKLLLSDSGFYLCAWSRPSGELFFGEGSRLTVL.

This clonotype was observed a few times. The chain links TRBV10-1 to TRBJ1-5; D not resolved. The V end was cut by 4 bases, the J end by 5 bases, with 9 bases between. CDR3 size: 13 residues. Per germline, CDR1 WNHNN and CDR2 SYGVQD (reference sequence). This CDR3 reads CASSATLHQPQHF. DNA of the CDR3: TGCGCCAGCAGTGCTACCCTCCATCAGCCCCAGCATTTT.

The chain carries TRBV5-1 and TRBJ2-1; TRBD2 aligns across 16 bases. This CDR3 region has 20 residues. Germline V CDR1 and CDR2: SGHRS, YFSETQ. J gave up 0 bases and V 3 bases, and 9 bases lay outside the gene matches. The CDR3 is CASSWGLAGGLKSSYNEQFF. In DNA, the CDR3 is TGCGCCAGCAGCTGGGGACTAGCGGGGGGGCTGAAGAGCTCCTACAATGAGCAGTTCTTC.

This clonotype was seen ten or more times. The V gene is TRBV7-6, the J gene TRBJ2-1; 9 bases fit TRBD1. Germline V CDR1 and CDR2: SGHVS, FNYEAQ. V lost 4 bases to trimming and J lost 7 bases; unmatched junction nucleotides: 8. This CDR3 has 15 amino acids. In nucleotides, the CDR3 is TGTGCCAGCAGCTCACCTCGGGGACAGGGAAATGAGCAGTTCTTC. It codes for CASSSPRGQGNEQFF. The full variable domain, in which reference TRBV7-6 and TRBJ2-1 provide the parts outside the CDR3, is GAGVSQSPRYKVTKRGQDVALRCDPISGHVSLYWYRQALGQGPEFLTYFNYEAQQDKSGLPNDRFSAERPEGSISTLTIQRTEQRDSAMYRCASSSPRGQGNEQFFGPGTRLTVL.

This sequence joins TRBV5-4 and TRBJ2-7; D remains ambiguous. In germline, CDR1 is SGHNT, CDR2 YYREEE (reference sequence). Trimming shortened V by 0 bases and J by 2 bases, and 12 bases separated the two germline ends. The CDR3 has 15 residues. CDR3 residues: CASSLDPRPTYEQYF. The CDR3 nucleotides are TGTGCCAGCAGCTTGGATCCCAGGCCGACCTACGAGCAGTACTTC.

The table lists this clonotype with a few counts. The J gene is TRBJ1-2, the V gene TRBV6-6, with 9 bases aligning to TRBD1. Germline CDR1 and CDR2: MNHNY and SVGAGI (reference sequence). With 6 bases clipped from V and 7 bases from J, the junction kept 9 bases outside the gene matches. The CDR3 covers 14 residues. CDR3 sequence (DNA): TGTGCCAGCAGGGAAACGACAGGGGGAGGTGGCTACACCTTC. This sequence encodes CASRETTGGGGYTF.

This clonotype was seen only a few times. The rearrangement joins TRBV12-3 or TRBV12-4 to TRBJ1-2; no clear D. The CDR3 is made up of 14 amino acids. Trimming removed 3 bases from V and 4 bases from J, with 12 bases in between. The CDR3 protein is CASSFNSGSYGYTF. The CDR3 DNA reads TGTGCCAGCAGTTTTAATTCAGGCTCCTATGGCTACACCTTC.

CDR3 in amino acids: CASSRGQISNQPQHF. CDR3 in DNA: TGTGCCAGCAGTCGGGGACAGATTAGCAATCAGCCCCAGCATTTT. V and J are TRBV6-6 and TRBJ1-5, with 7 bases fitting TRBD1. CDR1 and CDR2 from the germline V gene are MNHNY and SVGAGI (reference sequence). Trimming took 5 bases from V and 0 from J; bases not matched to a gene: 4. This CDR3 region has 15 residues.

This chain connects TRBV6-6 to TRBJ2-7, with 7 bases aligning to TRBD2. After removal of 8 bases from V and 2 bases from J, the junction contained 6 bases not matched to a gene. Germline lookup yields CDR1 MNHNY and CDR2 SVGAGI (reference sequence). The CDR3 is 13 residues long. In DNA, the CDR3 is TGTGCCAGCTCGGGGGGTCGGGCCTACGAGCAGTACGTC. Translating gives CASSGGRAYEQYV.

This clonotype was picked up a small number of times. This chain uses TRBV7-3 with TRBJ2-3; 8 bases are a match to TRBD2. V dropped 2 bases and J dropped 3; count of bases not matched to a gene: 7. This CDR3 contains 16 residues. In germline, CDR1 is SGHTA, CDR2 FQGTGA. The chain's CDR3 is CASSLAPAGVTDTQYF. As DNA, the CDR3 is TGTGCCAGCAGCTTAGCTCCAGCGGGGGTTACAGATACGCAGTATTTT. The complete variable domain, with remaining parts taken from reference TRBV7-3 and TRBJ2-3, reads GAGVSQTPSNKVTEKGKYVELRCDPISGHTALYWYRQSLGQGPEFLIYFQGTGAADDSGLPNDRFFAVRPEGSVSTLKIQRTERGDSAVYLCASSLAPAGVTDTQYFGPGTRLTVL.

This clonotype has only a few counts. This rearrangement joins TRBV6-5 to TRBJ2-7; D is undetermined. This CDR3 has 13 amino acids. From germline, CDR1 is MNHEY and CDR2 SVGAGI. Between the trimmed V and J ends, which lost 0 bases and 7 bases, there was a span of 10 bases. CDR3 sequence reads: CASSYSVGGEQYF. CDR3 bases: TGTGCCAGCAGTTACTCGGTGGGTGGTGAGCAGTACTTC.

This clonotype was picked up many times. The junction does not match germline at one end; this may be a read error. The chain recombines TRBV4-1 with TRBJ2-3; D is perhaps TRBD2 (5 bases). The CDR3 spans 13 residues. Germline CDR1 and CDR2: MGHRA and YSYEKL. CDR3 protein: CASSQAGTDTQYF. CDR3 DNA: TGTGCCAGCAGCCAAGCGGGCACAGATACGCAGTATTTT.

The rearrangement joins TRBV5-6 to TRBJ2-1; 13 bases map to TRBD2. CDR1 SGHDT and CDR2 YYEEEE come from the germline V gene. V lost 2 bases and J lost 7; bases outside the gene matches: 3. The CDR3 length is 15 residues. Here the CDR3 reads CASSFWTSGSNEQFF. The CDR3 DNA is TGTGCCAGCAGCTTCTGGACTAGCGGGAGTAATGAGCAGTTCTTC.

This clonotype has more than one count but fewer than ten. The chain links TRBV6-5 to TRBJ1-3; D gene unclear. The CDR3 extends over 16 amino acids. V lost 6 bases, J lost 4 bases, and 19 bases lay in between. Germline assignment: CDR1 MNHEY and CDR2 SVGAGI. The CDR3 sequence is CASSRLDFDVGNTIYF. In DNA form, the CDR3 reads TGTGCCAGCAGCCGACTAGACTTTGACGTCGGAAACACCATATATTTT.

CDR3 protein: CASSLWGEPGANVLTF. The CDR3, as DNA: TGCGCCAGCAGCTTGTGGGGGGAACCTGGGGCCAACGTCCTGACTTTC. V usage is TRBV5-1 and J usage is TRBJ2-6; TRBD2 might be the D (6 bases). Germline V CDR1 and CDR2: SGHRS, YFSETQ. The CDR3 covers 16 residues. V was clipped by 1 base and J by 2 bases, with 10 bases between them. Drawing the rest from reference TRBV5-1 and TRBJ2-6, the complete variable domain is KAGVTQTPRYLIKTRGQQVTLSCSPISGHRSVSWYQQTPGQGLQFLFEYFSETQRNKGNFPGRFSGRQFSNSRSEMNVSTLELGDSALYLCASSLWGEPGANVLTFGAGSRLTVL.

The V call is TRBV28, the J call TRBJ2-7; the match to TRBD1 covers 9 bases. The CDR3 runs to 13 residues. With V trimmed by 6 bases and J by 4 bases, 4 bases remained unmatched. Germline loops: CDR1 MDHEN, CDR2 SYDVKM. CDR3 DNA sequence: TGTGCCAGCAGCTCGGACAGGGGTTACGAGCAGTACTTC. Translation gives CASSSDRGYEQYF.

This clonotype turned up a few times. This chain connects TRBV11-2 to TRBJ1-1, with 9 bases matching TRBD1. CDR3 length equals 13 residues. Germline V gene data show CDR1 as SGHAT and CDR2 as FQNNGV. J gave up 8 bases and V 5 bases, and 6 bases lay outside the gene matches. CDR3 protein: CASSRDRVGEAFF. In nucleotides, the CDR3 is TGTGCCAGCAGCAGGGACAGGGTCGGAGAAGCTTTCTTT.

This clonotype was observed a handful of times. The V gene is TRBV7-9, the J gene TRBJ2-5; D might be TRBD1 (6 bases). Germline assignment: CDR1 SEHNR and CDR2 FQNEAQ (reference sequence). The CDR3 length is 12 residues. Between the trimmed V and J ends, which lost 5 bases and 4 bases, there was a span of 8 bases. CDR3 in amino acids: CASSTQGETQYF. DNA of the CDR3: TGTGCCAGCAGCACACAGGGAGAGACCCAGTACTTC.

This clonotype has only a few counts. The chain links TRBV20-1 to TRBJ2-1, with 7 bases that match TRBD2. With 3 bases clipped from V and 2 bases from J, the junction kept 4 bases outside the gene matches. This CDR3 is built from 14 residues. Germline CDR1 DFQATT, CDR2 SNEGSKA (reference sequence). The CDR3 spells CSARGRGTYNEQFF. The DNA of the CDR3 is TGCAGTGCTAGGGGGCGGGGGACCTACAATGAGCAGTTCTTC.

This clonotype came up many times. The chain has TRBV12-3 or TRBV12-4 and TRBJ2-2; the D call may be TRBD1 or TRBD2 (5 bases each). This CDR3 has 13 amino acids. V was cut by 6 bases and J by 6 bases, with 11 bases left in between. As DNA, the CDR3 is TGTGCCAGCAGCCGGGACCTAGCCGGGGAGCTGTTTTTT. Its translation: CASSRDLAGELFF.

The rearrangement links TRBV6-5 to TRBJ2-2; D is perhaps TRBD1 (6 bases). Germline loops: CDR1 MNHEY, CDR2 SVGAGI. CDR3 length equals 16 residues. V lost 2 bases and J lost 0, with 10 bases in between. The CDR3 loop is CASSYNTGPNTGELFF. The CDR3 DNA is TGTGCCAGCAGTTACAATACAGGGCCGAACACCGGGGAGCTGTTTTTT.

Here the CDR3 reads CASSLLGTTTTKDQYF. The CDR3 nucleotides are TGCGCCAGCAGCCTTCTCGGGACTACCACGACGAAGGACCAGTACTTC. The chain uses TRBV4-1 and TRBJ2-5; 7 bases map to TRBD2. The CDR3 spans 16 residues. The V and J ends lost 4 bases and 10 bases, in that order; junction bases with no gene match: 18. CDR1 is MGHRA, CDR2 YSYEKL, per germline.

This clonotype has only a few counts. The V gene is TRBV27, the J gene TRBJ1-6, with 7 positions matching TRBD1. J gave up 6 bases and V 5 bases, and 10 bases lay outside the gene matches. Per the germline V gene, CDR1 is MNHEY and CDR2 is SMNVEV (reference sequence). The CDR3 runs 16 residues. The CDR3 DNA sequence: TGTGCCAGCAGTCAAAGGGGGCAGGAGGGTAATTCACCCCTCCACTTT. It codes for CASSQRGQEGNSPLHF.

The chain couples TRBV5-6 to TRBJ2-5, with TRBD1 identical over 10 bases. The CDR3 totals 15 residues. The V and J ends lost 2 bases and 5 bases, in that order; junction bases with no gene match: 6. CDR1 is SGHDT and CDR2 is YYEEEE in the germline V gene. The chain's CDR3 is CASSLLTGGLETQYF. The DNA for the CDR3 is TGTGCCAGCAGCTTACTGACAGGGGGCTTGGAGACCCAGTACTTC.

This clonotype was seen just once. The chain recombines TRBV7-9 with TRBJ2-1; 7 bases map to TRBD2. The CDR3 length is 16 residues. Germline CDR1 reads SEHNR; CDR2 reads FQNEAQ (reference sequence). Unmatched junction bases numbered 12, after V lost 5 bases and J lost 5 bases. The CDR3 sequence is CASSPRVWGTNNEQFF. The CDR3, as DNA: TGTGCCAGCAGCCCCAGGGTCTGGGGGACTAACAATGAGCAGTTCTTC. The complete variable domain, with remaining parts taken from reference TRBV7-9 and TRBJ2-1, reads DTGVSQNPRHKITKRGQNVTFRCDPISEHNRLYWYRQTLGQGPEFLTYFQNEAQLEKSRLLSDRFSAERPKGSFSTLEIQRTEQGDSAMYLCASSPRVWGTNNEQFFGPGTRLTVL.

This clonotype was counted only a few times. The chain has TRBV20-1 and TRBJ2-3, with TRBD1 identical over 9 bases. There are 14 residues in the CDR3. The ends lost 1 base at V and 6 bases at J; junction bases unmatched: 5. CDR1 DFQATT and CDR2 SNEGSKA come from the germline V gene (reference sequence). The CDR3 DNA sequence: TGCAGTGCTAGAGCCGGGACAGGGTTGGATACGCAGTATTTT. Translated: CSARAGTGLDTQYF.

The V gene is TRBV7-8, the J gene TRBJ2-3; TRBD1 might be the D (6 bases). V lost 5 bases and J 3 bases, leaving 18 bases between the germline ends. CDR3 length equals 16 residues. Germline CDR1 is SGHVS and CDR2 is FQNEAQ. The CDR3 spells CASSPGRQGRTDTQYF. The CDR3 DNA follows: TGTGCCAGCAGCCCGGGTCGGCAGGGGCGGACAGATACGCAGTATTTT.

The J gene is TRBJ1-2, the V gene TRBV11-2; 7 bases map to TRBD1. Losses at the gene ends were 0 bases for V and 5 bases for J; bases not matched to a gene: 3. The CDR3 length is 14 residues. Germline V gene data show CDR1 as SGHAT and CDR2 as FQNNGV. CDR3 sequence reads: CASSLEGTAYGYTF. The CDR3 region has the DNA TGTGCCAGCAGCTTAGAGGGGACAGCGTATGGCTACACCTTC. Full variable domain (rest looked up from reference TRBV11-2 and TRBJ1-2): EAGVAQSPRYKIIEKRQSVAFWCNPISGHATLYWYQQILGQGPKLLIQFQNNGVVDDSQLPKDRFSAERLKGVDSTLKIQPAKLEDSAVYLCASSLEGTAYGYTFGSGTRLTVV.

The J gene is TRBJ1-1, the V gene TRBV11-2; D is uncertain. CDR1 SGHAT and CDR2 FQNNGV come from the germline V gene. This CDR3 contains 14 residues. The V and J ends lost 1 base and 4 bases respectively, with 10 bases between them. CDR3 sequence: CASSLALPVTEAFF. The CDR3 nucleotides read TGTGCCAGCAGCTTAGCCCTCCCGGTCACTGAAGCTTTCTTT.